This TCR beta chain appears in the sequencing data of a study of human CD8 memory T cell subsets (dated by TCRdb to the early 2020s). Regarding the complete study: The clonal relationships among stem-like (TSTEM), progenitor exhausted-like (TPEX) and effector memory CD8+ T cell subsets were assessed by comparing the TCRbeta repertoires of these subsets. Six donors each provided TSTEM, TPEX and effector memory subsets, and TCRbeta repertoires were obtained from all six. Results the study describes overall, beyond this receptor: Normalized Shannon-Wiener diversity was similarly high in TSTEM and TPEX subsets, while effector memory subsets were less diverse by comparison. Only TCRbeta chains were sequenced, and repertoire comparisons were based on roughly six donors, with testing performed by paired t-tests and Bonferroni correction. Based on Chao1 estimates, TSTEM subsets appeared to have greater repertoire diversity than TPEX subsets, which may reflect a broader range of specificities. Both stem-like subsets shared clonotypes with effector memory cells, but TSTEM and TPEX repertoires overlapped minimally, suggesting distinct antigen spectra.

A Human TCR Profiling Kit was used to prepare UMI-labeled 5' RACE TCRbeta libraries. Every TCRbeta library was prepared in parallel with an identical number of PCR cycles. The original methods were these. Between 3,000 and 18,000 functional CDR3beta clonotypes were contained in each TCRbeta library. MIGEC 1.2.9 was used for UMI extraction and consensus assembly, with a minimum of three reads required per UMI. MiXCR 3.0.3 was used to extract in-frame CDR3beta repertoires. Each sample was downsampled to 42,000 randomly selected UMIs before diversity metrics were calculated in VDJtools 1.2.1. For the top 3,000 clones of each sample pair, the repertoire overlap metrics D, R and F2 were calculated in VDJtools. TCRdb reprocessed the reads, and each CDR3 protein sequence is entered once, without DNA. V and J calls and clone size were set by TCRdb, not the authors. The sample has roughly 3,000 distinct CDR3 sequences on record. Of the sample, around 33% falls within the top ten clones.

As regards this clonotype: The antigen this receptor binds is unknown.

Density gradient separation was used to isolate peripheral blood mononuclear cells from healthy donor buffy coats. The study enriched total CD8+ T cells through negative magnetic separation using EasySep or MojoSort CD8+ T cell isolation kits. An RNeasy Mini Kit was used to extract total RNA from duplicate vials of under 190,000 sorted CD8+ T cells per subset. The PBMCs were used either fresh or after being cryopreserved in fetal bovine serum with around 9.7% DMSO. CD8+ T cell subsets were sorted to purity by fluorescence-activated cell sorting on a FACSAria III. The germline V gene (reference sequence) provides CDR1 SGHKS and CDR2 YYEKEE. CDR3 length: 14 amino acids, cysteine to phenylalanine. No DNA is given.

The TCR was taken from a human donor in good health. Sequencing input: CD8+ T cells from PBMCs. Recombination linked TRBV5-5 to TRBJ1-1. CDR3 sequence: CASSLLDGNTEAFF.